The clone carrying this TCR beta chain occurred a few times. The V end was cut by 4 bases, the J end by 1 base, with 12 bases between. Germline CDR1 is SGDLS and CDR2 is YYNGEE. The CDR3 consists of 15 residues. TCRdb itself ran the RT-PCR reads through MiXCR, one entry per CDR3 protein. The sample includes 550,000 to 750,000 distinct CDR3 sequences, 14% of them seen just once. The chain recombines TRBV9 with TRBJ1-3, with D possibly being TRBD1 (5 bases). The specimen sequenced was memory CD4+ T cells from blood. The source of this sequence is a female donor in good health, serving as a healthy control. The CDR3 is CASSPQATSGNTIYF. As DNA, the CDR3 is TGTGCCAGCAGCCCACAGGCCACGTCTGGAAACACCATATATTTT. The complete variable domain, with remaining parts taken from reference TRBV9 and TRBJ1-3, reads DSGVTQTPKHLITATGQRVTLRCSPRSGDLSVYWYQQSLDQGLQFLIQYYNGEERAKGNILERFSAQQFPDLHSELNLSSLELGDSALYFCASSPQATSGNTIYFGEGSWLTVV.